The 5 T cell receptor beta chains below all came from one sample that was sequenced in a study of OX40 agonist ivuxolimab in advanced cancers. Some clones are missing from TCRdb's copy, which holds only in-frame ones; the method was immunoSEQ multiplex PCR. The sample includes approximately 31,000 clones, roughly 90% seen only once; the top ten take about 53%. The material was CD4+ or CD8+ T cells sorted from blood, obtained in a trial of the OX40 agonist ivuxolimab. These receptors were collected from an adult with an advanced solid tumor such as melanoma, head and neck, liver or kidney cancer.

The chain links TRBV4-2 to TRBJ2-5, with 9 bases lining up with TRBD2. The germline V gene has CDR1 LGHNA and CDR2 YNFKEQ. V was clipped by 4 bases and J by 5 bases; unmatched bases: 8. The CDR3 is 15 amino acids. The CDR3 nucleotides read TGTGCCAGCAGCCCGGCGGGGGGGCCGGGGGAGACCCAGTACTTC. This gives the protein CASSPAGGPGETQYF.

V gene TRBV19 combines with J gene TRBJ1-5; D unclear. This CDR3 contains 14 residues. V was cut by 5 bases and J by 2 bases, with 10 bases left in between. CDR1 and CDR2 from the germline V gene are LNHDA and SQIVND (reference sequence). The CDR3 coding sequence is TGTGCCAGTAGTTGGGTCCCTGGCAATCAGCCCCAGCATTTT. Translating it yields CASSWVPGNQPQHF.

The rearrangement links TRBV4-1 to TRBJ2-4, with a tentative D call TRBD2 (6 bases). From germline, CDR1 is MGHRA and CDR2 YSYEKL. This CDR3 comprises 14 residues. Deletions cut 1 base from V and 6 bases from J, with 10 bases between. CDR3 in DNA: TGCGCCAGCAGCCAAGCGGTGGAGGGAAACATTCAGTACTTC. Translation: CASSQAVEGNIQYF.

This clone was detected once. Since the CDR3 does not end with the conserved phenylalanine or tryptophan, this likely comes from a read error. It is unclear where the CDR3 begins or ends on the DNA, so no DNA is shown, and the CDR3 is as TCRdb lists it. The chain has TRBV5-4 and TRBJ1-2. Including both end residues, the CDR3 is 14 amino acids long. Germline V gives CDR1 SGHNT, CDR2 YYREEE (reference sequence). CDR3: CASSLWPEDAALFS.

The V call is TRBV2, the J call TRBJ2-7; 7 bases are shared with TRBD1. The V segment lost 4 bases and the J segment 2 bases; nucleotides outside the gene matches: 8. This CDR3 is built from 15 residues. Germline-derived CDR1 and CDR2 are SNHLY and FYNNEI. The CDR3 is CASSVSRDSPYEQYF. The CDR3 DNA is TGTGCCAGCAGTGTTTCGAGGGACAGTCCCTACGAGCAGTACTTC.